These 8 T cell receptor beta chains originate from one sample sequenced in a study of T-cell reconstitution after alpha-beta-depleted transplantation in children. A library of TCRbeta sequences, prepared with unique molecular identifiers, was generated. MiXCR, run by TCRdb on the PCR reads, gives a single entry per CDR3 protein. This sample has around 450,000 distinct CDR3 sequences; about a sixth occur once, and the top ten carry about 32%. Sample: PBMCs, mostly from graft donor cells, taken 360 days after TCRalphabeta/CD19-depleted stem cell transplant. The source is a boy younger than two who had a stem cell transplant for Wiskott-Aldrich syndrome, so the T cells may come from the graft donor.

The chain recombines TRBV29-1 with TRBJ1-4, with 7 bases lining up with TRBD1. Germline CDR1 and CDR2: SQVTM and ANQGSEA. The V segment lost 5 bases and the J segment 0 bases; nucleotides outside the gene matches: 3. This CDR3 contains 14 residues. CDR3 sequence reads: CSVFTGATNEKLFF. The CDR3 nucleotides read TGCAGCGTTTTTACAGGGGCAACTAATGAAAAACTGTTTTTT.

The rearrangement uses TRBV7-2 and TRBJ2-1; TRBD2 aligns across 7 bases. The CDR3 extends over 15 amino acids. In germline, CDR1 is SGHTA, CDR2 FQGNSA. Trimming cost V 6 bases and J 0 bases; bases outside gene matches: 5. The CDR3 DNA is TGTGCCAGCAGAAATCAGCGGGACTCCTACAATGAGCAGTTCTTC. Protein sequence: CASRNQRDSYNEQFF. Variable domain in full (rest from reference TRBV7-2 and TRBJ2-1): GAGVSQSPSNKVTEKGKDVELRCDPISGHTALYWYRQSLGQGLEFLIYFQGNSAPDKSGLPSDRFSAERTGGSVSTLTIQRTQQEDSAVYLCASRNQRDSYNEQFFGPGTRLTVL.

In its sample, this clonotype was seen many times. The chain has TRBV5-1 and TRBJ2-3; 15 bases are a match to TRBD2. With V trimmed by 1 base and J by 1 base, 4 bases remained unmatched. This CDR3 spans 18 amino acids. CDR1 and CDR2 (germline): SGHRS, YFSETQ. CDR3 loop: CASSLWGLAGGRTDTQYF. CDR3 DNA sequence: TGCGCCAGCAGCTTGTGGGGACTAGCGGGGGGCCGCACAGATACGCAGTATTTT.

This clonotype was observed a few times. The V call is TRBV2, the J call TRBJ2-7, with D perhaps matching TRBD2 (6 bases). Trimming shortened V by 4 bases and J by 2 bases, and 15 bases separated the two germline ends. The CDR3 has 15 residues. Germline CDR1 is SNHLY and CDR2 is FYNNEI. In DNA, the CDR3 is TGTGCCAGCAGTGCTATGACTAGTCGCCCCTACGAGCAGTACTTC. Translating gives CASSAMTSRPYEQYF.

The chain recombines TRBV4-1 with TRBJ2-2; 9 bases map to TRBD1. The germline V gene encodes CDR1 MGHRA and CDR2 YSYEKL. This CDR3 spans 19 amino acids. The junction had 12 bases not matched to a gene; V was cut back by 0 bases and J by 4 bases. CDR3 nucleotide sequence: TGCGCCAGCAGCCAAGAGGAACAGGGGGCATTCAGTGGCACCGGGGAGCTGTTTTTT. Residues: CASSQEEQGAFSGTGELFF.

In its sample, this clonotype was seen many times. This chain uses TRBV10-3 with TRBJ2-1; 13 nucleotides align to TRBD2. The CDR3 contains 15 residues. CDR1 and CDR2 from the germline V gene are ENHRY and SYGVKD. Trimming removed 5 bases from V and 9 bases from J; junction bases left unmatched: 7. The CDR3 coding sequence is TGTGCCATCAGTAAACTAGCGGGAGGGCCGGGTGAGCAGTTCTTC. Translation gives CAISKLAGGPGEQFF.

This clonotype was observed a handful of times. The chain joins TRBV6-2 or TRBV6-3 to TRBJ1-2; no definite D call. From germline, CDR1 is MNHEY and CDR2 SVGEGT. The ends were cut back, 4 bases at V and 4 bases at J, with 4 bases in the middle. The CDR3 is 11 residues long. The CDR3 sequence is CASSSRYGYTF. The CDR3 nucleotides are TGTGCCAGCAGTTCTCGCTATGGCTACACCTTC.

This rearrangement joins TRBV24-1 to TRBJ2-1; a weak D match, TRBD1 (7 bases). The germline CDR1 and CDR2 sequences are KGHDR and SFDVKD. The CDR3 consists of 21 residues. V dropped 8 bases and J dropped 0 bases, with 31 bases sitting between them. The CDR3: CATIVTGVQAKDYHSYNEQFF. CDR3 nucleotide sequence: TGTGCCACCATCGTTACAGGGGTTCAGGCGAAGGACTACCACTCCTACAATGAGCAGTTCTTC.